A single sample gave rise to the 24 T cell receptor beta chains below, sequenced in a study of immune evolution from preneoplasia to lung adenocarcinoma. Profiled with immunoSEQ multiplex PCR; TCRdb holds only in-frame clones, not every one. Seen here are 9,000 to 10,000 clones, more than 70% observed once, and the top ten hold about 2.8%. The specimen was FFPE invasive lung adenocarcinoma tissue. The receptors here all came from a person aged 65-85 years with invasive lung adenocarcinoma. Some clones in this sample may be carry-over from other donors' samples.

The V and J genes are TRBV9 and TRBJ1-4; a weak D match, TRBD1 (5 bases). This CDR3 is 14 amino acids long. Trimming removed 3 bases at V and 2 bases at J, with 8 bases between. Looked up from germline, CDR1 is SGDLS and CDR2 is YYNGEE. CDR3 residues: CASSAGGTNEKLFF. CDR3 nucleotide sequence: TGTGCCAGCAGCGCCGGGGGGACTAATGAAAAACTGTTTTTT.

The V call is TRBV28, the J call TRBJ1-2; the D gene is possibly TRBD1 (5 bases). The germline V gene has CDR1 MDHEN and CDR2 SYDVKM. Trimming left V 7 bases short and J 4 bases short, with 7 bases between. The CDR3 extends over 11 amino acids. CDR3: CASTDSYGYTF. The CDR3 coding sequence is TGTGCCAGCACCGACAGCTATGGCTACACCTTC.

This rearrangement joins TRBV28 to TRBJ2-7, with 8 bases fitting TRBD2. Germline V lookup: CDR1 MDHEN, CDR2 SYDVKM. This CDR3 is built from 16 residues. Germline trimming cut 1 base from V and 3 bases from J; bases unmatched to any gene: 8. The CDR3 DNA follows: TGTGCCAGCAGTTTATCGGGAGGGGAGTTTAACTACGAGCAGTACTTC. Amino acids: CASSLSGGEFNYEQYF.

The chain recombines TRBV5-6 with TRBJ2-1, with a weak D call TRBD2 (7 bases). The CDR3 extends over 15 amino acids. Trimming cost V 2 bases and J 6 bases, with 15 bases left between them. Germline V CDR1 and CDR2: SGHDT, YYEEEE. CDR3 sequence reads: CASSLRGGQGNEQFF. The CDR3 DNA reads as TGTGCCAGCAGCTTAAGGGGGGGCCAGGGCAATGAGCAGTTCTTC.

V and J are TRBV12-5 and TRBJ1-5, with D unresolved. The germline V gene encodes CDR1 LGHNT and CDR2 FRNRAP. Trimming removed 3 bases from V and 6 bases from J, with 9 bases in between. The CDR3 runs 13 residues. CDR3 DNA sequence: TGTGCTAGTGGTTTCGCTGGGCTTCAGCCCCAGCATTTT. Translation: CASGFAGLQPQHF.

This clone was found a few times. CDR3 sequence reads: CASSLRQGRQETQYF. The CDR3, as DNA: TGTGCCAGTAGTCTCCGACAGGGAAGGCAAGAGACCCAGTACTTC. The chain couples TRBV19 to TRBJ2-5; 7 bases are a match to TRBD1. CDR3 length equals 15 residues. Unmatched junction bases numbered 8, after V lost 5 bases and J lost 2 bases. The germline gives CDR1 LNHDA, CDR2 SQIVND (reference sequence).

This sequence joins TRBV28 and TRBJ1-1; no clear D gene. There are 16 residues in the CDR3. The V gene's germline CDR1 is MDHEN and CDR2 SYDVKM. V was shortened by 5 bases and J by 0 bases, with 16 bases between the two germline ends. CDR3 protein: CASSPNLLGLNTEAFF. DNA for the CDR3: TGTGCCAGCAGTCCCAACCTCTTGGGGTTGAACACTGAAGCTTTCTTT.

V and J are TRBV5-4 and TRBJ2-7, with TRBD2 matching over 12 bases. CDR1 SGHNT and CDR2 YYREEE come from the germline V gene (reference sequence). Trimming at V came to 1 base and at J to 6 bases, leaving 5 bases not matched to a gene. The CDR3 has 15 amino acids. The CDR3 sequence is CASSLLAGGPGEQYF. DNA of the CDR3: TGTGCCAGCAGCTTGCTAGCGGGAGGGCCCGGCGAGCAGTACTTC.

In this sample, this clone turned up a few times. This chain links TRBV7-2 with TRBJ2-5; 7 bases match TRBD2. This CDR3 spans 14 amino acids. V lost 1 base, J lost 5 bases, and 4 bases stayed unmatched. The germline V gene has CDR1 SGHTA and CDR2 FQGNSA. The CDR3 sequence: CASSLGGGSETQYF. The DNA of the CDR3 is TGTGCCAGCAGCTTAGGGGGGGGATCGGAGACCCAGTACTTC.

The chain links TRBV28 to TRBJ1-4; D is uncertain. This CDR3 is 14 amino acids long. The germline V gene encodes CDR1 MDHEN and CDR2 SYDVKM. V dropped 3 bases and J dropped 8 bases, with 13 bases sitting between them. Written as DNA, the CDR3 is TGTGCCAGCAGTTTTTCGGGTTTTAGGGAAAAACTGTTTTTT. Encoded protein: CASSFSGFREKLFF.

The CDR3 nucleotides read TGTGCCAGCAGCCAGACAGGGGGCAGGGGCACAGATACGCAGTATTTT. This translates into CASSQTGGRGTDTQYF. The V and J genes are TRBV4-2 and TRBJ2-3; TRBD1 matches 10 bases. From germline, CDR1 is LGHNA and CDR2 YNFKEQ. This CDR3 comprises 16 residues. V shed 3 bases, J shed 1 base, and the junction held 4 bases outside the gene matches.

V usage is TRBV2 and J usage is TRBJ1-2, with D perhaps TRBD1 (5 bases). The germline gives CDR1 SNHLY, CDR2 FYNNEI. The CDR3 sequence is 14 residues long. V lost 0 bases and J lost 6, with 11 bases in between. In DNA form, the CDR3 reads TGTGCCAGCAGTGAAGCGCGAGGGACTCATGGCTACACCTTC. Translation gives CASSEARGTHGYTF.

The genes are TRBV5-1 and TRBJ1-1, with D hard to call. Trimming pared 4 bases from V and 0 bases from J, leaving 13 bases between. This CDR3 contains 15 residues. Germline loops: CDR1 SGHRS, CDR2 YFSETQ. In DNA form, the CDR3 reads TGCGCCAGCAGCGCCACAACAGATATGAACACTGAAGCTTTCTTT. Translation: CASSATTDMNTEAFF.

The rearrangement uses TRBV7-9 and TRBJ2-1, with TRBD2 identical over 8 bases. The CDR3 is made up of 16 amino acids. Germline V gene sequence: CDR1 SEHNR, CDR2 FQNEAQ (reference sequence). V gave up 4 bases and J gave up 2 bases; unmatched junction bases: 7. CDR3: CASSSQSGGAYNEQFF. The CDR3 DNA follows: TGTGCCAGCAGCTCCCAAAGCGGGGGTGCCTACAATGAGCAGTTCTTC.

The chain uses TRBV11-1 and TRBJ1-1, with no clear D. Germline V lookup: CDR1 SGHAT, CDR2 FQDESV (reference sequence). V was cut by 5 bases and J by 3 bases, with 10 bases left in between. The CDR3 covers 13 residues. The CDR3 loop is CASSLRRYTEAFF. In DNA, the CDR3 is TGTGCCAGCAGCCTAAGACGGTACACTGAAGCTTTCTTT.

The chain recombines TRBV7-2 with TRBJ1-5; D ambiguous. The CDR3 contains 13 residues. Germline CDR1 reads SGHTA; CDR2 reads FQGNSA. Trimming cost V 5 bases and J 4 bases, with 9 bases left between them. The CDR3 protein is CASSLTGNQPQHF. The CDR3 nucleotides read TGTGCCAGCAGCCTGACGGGAAATCAGCCCCAGCATTTT.

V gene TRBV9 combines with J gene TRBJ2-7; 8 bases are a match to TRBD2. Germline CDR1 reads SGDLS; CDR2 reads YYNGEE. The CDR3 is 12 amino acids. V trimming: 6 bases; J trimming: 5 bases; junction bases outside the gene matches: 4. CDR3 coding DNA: TGTGCCAGCAAACCCGGGAGGGACGAGCAGTACTTC. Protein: CASKPGRDEQYF.

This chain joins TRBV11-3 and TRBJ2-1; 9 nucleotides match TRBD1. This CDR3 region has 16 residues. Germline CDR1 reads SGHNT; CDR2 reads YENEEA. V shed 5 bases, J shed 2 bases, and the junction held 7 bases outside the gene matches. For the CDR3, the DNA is TGTGCCAGCAGCGATCGACAGGGGGGTGCCTACAATGAGCAGTTCTTC. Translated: CASSDRQGGAYNEQFF. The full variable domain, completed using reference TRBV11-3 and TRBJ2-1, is EAGVVQSPRYKIIEKKQPVAFWCNPISGHNTLYWYLQNLGQGPELLIRYENEEAVDDSQLPKDRFSAERLKGVDSTLKIQPAELGDSAVYLCASSDRQGGAYNEQFFGPGTRLTVL.

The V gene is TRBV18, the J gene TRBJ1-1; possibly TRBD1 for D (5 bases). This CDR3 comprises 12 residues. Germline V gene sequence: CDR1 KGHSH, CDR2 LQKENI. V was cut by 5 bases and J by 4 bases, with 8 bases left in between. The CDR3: CASSTGFTEAFF. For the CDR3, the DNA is TGTGCCAGCTCAACAGGTTTCACTGAAGCTTTCTTT.

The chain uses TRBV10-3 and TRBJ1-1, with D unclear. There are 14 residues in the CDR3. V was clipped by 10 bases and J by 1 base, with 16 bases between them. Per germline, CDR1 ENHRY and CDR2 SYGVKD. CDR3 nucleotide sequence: TGTGCCACCGGCCGGGGAGACCGGAACACTGAAGCTTTCTTT. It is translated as CATGRGDRNTEAFF.

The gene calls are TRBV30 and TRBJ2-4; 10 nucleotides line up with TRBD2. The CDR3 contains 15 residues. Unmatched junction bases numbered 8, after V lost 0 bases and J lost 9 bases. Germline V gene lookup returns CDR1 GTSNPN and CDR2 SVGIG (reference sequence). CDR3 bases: TGTGCCTGGAGTGTCACTCAAGCGGGGGGGGGCATTCAGTACTTC. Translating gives CAWSVTQAGGGIQYF.

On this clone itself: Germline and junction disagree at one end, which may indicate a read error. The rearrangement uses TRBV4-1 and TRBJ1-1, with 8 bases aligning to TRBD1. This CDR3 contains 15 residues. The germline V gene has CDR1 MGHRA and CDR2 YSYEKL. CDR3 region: CVSSHHRGGGTEAFF. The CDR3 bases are TGCGTCAGCAGCCATCACAGGGGGGGTGGCACTGAAGCTTTCTTT.

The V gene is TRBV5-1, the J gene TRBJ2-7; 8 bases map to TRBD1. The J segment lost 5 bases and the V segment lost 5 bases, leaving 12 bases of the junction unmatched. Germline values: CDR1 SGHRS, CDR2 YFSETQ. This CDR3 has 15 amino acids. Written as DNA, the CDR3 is TGCGCCAGCAGGGACGACAGGGGCCTGTATGACGAGCAGTACTTC. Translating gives CASRDDRGLYDEQYF. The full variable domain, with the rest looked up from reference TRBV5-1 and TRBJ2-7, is KAGVTQTPRYLIKTRGQQVTLSCSPISGHRSVSWYQQTPGQGLQFLFEYFSETQRNKGNFPGRFSGRQFSNSRSEMNVSTLELGDSALYLCASRDDRGLYDEQYFGPGTRLTVT.

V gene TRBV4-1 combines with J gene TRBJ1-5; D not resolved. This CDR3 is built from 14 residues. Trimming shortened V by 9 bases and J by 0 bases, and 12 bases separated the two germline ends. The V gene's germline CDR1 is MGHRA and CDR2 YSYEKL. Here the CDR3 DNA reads TGCGCCAGTTCGACGGGGTATAGCAATCAGCCCCAGCATTTT. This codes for CASSTGYSNQPQHF.